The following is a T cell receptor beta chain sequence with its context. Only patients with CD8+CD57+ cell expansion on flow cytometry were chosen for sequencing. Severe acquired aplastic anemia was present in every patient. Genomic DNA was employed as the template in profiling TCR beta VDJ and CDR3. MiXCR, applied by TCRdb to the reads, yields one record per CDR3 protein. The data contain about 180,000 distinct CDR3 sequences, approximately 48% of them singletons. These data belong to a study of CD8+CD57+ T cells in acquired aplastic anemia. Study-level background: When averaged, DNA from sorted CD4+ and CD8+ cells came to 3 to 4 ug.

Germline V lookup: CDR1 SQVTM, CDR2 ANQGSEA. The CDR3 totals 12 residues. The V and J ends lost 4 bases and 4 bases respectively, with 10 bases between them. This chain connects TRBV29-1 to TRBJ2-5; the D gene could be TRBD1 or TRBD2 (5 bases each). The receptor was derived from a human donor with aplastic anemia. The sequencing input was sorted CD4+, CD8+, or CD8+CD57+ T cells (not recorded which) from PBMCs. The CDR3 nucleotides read TGCAGCGTTGGGGGGATGGGAGAGACCCAGTACTTC. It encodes CSVGGMGETQYF.